This T cell receptor beta chain is from a study of blood T cell repertoires in COVID-19. Across the study: Acute and convalescent COVID-19 specimens originated in the United States, Italy and Spain.

TCRdb keeps only in-frame clones here, not all; method: immunoSEQ multiplex PCR. Among over 40,000 clones, more than 90% were seen once, and the ten largest hold about 10%. The CDR3 totals 15 residues. Germline V gene lookup returns CDR1 SGHRS and CDR2 YFSETQ. Losses at the gene ends were 3 bases for V and 5 bases for J; bases not matched to a gene: 10. The rearrangement links TRBV5-1 to TRBJ1-1, with 7 bases lining up with TRBD1. What was sequenced was peripheral blood. This TCR was sampled from an elderly woman with acute or convalescent COVID-19. In DNA form, the CDR3 reads TGCGCCAGCAGCTCCGGGGGAAGGGGGCAAACTGAAGCTTTCTTT. This encodes CASSSGGRGQTEAFF.